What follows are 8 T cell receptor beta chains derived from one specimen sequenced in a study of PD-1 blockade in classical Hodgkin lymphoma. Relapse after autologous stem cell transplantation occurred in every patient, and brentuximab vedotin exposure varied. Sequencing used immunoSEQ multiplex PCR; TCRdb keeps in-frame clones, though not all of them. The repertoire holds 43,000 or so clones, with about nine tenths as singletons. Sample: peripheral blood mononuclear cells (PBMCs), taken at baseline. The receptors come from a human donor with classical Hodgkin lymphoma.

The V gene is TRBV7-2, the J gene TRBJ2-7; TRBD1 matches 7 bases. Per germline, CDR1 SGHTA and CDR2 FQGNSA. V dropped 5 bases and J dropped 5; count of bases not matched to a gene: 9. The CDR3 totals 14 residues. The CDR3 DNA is TGTGCCAGCAGCATCCGGACAGGAGTCCACGAGCAGTACTTC. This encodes CASSIRTGVHEQYF.

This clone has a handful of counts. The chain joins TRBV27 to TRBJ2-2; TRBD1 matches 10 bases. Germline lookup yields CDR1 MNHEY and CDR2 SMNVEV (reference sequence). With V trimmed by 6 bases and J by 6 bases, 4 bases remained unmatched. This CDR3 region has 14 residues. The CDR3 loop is CASRGTGVPGELFF. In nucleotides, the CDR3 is TGTGCCAGCAGGGGGACAGGGGTCCCCGGGGAGCTGTTTTTT.

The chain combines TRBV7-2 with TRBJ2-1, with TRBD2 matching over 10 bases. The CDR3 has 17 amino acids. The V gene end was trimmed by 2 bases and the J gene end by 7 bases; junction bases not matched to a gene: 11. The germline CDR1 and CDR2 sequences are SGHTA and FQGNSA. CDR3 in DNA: TGTGCCAGCAGCTTAATTCCTCCTCAGCGGGAGGGAAATGAGCAGTTCTTC. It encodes CASSLIPPQREGNEQFF.

The CDR3 loop is CASSTSGSYNEQFF. In DNA form, the CDR3 reads TGTGCCAGCAGCACTAGCGGCTCCTACAATGAGCAGTTCTTC. The V and J genes are TRBV7-9 and TRBJ2-1, with 8 bases lining up with TRBD2. From germline, CDR1 is SEHNR and CDR2 FQNEAQ (reference sequence). The V gene end was trimmed by 5 bases and the J gene end by 0 bases; junction bases not matched to a gene: 0. The CDR3 extends over 14 amino acids.

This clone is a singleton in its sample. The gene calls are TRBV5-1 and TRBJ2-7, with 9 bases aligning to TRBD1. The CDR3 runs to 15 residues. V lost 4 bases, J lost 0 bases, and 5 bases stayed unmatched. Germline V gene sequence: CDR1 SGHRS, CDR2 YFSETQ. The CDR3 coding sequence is TGCGCCAGCAGCGAAGTGACAGGGGGCTCCTACGAGCAGTACTTC. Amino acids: CASSEVTGGSYEQYF.

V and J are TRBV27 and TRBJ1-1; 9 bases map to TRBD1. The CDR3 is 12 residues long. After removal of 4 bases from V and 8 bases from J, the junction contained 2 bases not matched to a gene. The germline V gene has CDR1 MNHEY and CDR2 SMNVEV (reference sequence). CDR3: CASSSGQGEAFF. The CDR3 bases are TGTGCCAGCAGTTCCGGACAGGGGGAAGCTTTCTTT.

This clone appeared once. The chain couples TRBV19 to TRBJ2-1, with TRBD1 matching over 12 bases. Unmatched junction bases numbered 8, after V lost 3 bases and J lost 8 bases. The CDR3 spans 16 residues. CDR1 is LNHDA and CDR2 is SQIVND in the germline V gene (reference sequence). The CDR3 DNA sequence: TGTGCCAGTAGTATTGGTGGGACAGGGGGCCAGGATGAGCAGTTCTTC. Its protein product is CASSIGGTGGQDEQFF. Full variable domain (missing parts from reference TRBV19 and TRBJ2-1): DGGITQSPKYLFRKEGQNVTLSCEQNLNHDAMYWYRQDPGQGLRLIYYSQIVNDFQKGDIAEGYSVSREKKESFPLTVTSAQKNPTAFYLCASSIGGTGGQDEQFFGPGTRLTVL.

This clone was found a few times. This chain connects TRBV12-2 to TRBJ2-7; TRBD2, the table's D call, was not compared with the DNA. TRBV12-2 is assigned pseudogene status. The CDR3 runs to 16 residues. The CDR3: CASRLALDPPETEQYF. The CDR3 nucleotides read TGTGCAAGTCGCTTAGCATTGGATCCACCGGAGACCGAGCAGTACTTC.